This TCR beta chain originates from a study of blood T cells in healthy people across ages (dated by TCRdb to about 2015). About the investigation overall: Template switching captured roughly one uniquely barcoded TCR beta cDNA molecule per two T cells in model experiments. Age-related changes in TCR beta repertoire diversity were measured in the study by deep sequencing normalized with unique cDNA molecular identifiers. The donors were divided into four age groups: young (average about 16 years), middle-aged (around 37), aged (approximately 62) and long-lived (about 84). To avoid experimental bias, donors of different ages were spread randomly across the sequencing lanes. The study analyzed two additional independent replicas of 1 million unique cDNA reads from the same blood draw for two donors, one aged 18 to 29 and one aged 80 or older. Results the study describes overall, beyond this receptor: The long-lived group showed more naive CD4+ T cells, fewer expanded clones and increased TCR diversity than the aged group, suggesting age selection. There was a strong correlation between observed TCR beta diversity and the percentage of naive T cells measured by flow cytometry. Conclusive comparison of naive and antigen-experienced compartments was prevented by the profiling of bulk unsorted PBMCs. Observed TCR beta diversity per million T cells fell roughly linearly with age, and a significant reduction was already apparent by age roughly 40. Donor CMV infection status was unknown, potentially confounding age-related changes in expanded clonotypes. Estimates of total diversity based on one million sequenced T cells were considered lower bounds and underestimates.

A word on this clonotype: The specificity of this receptor is unknown. Qualities for individual bases were not recorded, and no much larger clone is one base off.

The approximately 41 donors, aged 6 to 90 years, were systemically healthy Caucasian individuals from Russia. About 9.8 milliliters of peripheral blood were drawn from each donor into EDTA-treated Vacutainer tubes. Ficoll-Paque density-gradient centrifugation was used to isolate PBMCs, with at least 6 million obtained per sample. Total RNA was extracted from PBMCs with Trizol reagent, with at least 5 micrograms obtained per sample. For every donor, flow cytometry on a PBMC aliquot measured the percentage of naive CD45RAhigh/CD27high T cells. The library was built by means of 5' RACE. The instrument was an Illumina HiSeq 2500. A second PCR of roughly 7 to 11 cycles was run with a J-beta primer mix and a sample-barcoded 5' primer. A template-switch 5' adaptor carrying 12 random nucleotides introduced a unique molecular identifier onto each TCR beta cDNA molecule. Each sample yielded at least 2.5 million CDR3-containing paired-end reads. All of the RNA was converted into first-strand cDNA using the Mint cDNA synthesis kit, with a TRBC-specific oligonucleotide serving as the primer. After uracil-DNA glycosylase treatment, a first 18-cycle PCR used universal primers M1SS and BC2_uni_R on all cDNA. The original pipeline was this. For normalization, 1 million high-quality reads were randomly selected from each sample, with every read carrying a distinct molecular identifier. Reads with shared molecular identifiers were discarded instead of being binned into consensus sequences. MiTCR, set to a Q25 quality threshold and the strictest error-elimination algorithm, was used for CDR3 identification, clonotype clustering and error correction. A nonparametric unseen species model with Euler transformation was used to estimate lower-bound total TCR beta diversity. Clones were called with MiXCR by TCRdb after fastp trimmed the public reads at Q25, and only in-frame beta chains were retained. Duplicate CDR3 protein sequences are folded into a single record with the most common DNA and genes. For this entry, the V and J calls and clone size follow TCRdb and not the study's own pipeline. The sample profile shows about 1,000,000 distinct CDR3 sequences; 40% to 45% of them were found once. Approximately 17% of the sample goes to the ten largest clones.

CDR1 is given as MNHEY and CDR2 as SVGEGT, both from the germline V gene. The cysteine opens and the phenylalanine closes a CDR3 of 16 amino acids. The only DNA kept is the CDR3, 48 bases in frame from the first base. V sheds 0 bases and J sheds 1 base, leaving 12 bases between their ends. The TCR was taken from a woman in her fifties or sixties in good health. The specimen sequenced was blood. This receptor chain uses TRBV6-2 or TRBV6-3 and TRBJ2-5; no D gene can be assigned with confidence. The nucleotide sequence reads TGTGCCAGCAGTTACTCGAGTGTACTGTTCCAAGAGACCCAGTACTTC. Protein translation: CASSYSSVLFQETQYF.